This TCR beta chain was obtained from a study of blood T cells in healthy people across ages. Regarding the study as a whole: Any changes in expanded clonotypes were possibly confounded, as donor CMV status remained unknown.

The use of a sample-barcoded 5' primer and a J-beta primer mix characterized a second PCR of about 7 to 12 cycles. Each of the cDNA molecules was tagged by a template-switch adaptor with 12 random nucleotides. MiXCR, applied by TCRdb to the 5' RACE reads, yields one record per CDR3 protein. The data show 600,000 or so distinct CDR3 sequences, roughly 21% seen once. Germline V gene lookup returns CDR1 DFQATT and CDR2 SNEGSKA (reference sequence). Trimming removed 4 bases from V and 0 bases from J, with 6 bases in between. The CDR3 has 13 amino acids. With respect to this clonotype: What it recognizes is unknown.

Healthy individuals of Caucasian origin from Russia, aged roughly 6 to 95, served as donors. Total RNA extracted from each sample amounted to at least 5 micrograms. This TCR came from a man between 70 and 80 years old in good health. This sequence joins TRBV20-1 and TRBJ1-4; the D is unclear. Sequencing used blood. The chain's CDR3 is CSATRATNEKLFF. The CDR3 DNA reads TGCAGTGCTACAAGAGCAACTAATGAAAAACTGTTTTTT.